What follows is one T cell receptor beta chain and its context. Its antigen is currently unknown. The data derive from a study of cytomegalovirus exposure and HLA in healthy donors. Study-level information: A data release that came early held some 84 million unique TCRs from HLA-typed donors. Study outcomes and limitations: Donors were assumed by presence/absence analyses to have roughly uniform sequencing depth. Among immune exposure information, only CMV serostatus was available. Later analysis found that TCR beta chains associated with HLA were more clonally expanded than other, equally common chains.

The CDR3 has 18 amino acids. Germline V CDR1 and CDR2: SGHRS, YFSETQ. V lost 0 bases to trimming and J lost 7 bases; unmatched junction nucleotides: 10. PCR amplification relied on 60 Vbeta primers (plus 13 Jbeta primers). Generated by immunoSEQ multiplex PCR, the TCRdb table keeps only in-frame clones and is missing some. The table shows about 95,000 clones, with over 60% occurring only once. Sequencing was carried out using PBMCs. This sequence was found in a man aged 25-40 years in good health and CMV-seropositive. The chain employs TRBV5-1 and TRBJ1-4, with 12 bases aligning to TRBD1. The CDR3 loop reads CASSLDGSGQGAFEKLFF. The DNA of the CDR3 is TGCGCCAGCAGCTTGGACGGTTCGGGACAGGGGGCGTTTGAAAAACTGTTTTTT.